This is a list of T cell receptor beta chains from one sample in a study of Ad26.COV2.S vaccination and SARS-CoV-2 variants. Here immunoSEQ multiplex PCR was the method, and the copy in TCRdb shows in-frame clones only, minus some. The repertoire holds approximately 300,000 clones, with over 80% as singletons. The source material was peripheral blood, sampled in a trial of Ad26.COV2.S vaccine versus placebo. The receptors originated from a person aged 18 to 65 who received the Ad26.COV2.S COVID-19 vaccine or a placebo. CDR3s include the opening cysteine and the closing phenylalanine or tryptophan. A D gene is named only where the DNA matches it firmly. Size values are once, few and many counts, or a class for expanded clones, and some rows have none.

abundance | j_gene | d_gene | v_gene | len | CDR3aa | CDR3nt
. | TRBJ1-1 | TRBD1 | TRBV5-1 | 16 | CASSLARGRGNTEAFF | TGCGCCAGCAGCTTGGCCAGGGGGCGTGGGAACACTGAAGCTTTCTTT
. | TRBJ1-2 | . | TRBV9 | 15 | CASTRDGSPFYGYTF | TGTGCCAGCACCCGGGACGGCAGCCCCTTTTATGGCTACACCTTC
. | TRBJ1-4 | TRBD1 | TRBV5-1 | 16 | CASSHGTGTGDEKLFF | TGCGCCAGCAGCCACGGAACCGGGACAGGGGATGAAAAACTGTTTTTT
few | TRBJ1-4 | TRBD1 | TRBV5-1 | 14 | CASSRDRANEKLFF | TGCGCCAGCAGCCGGGACAGGGCGAATGAAAAACTGTTTTTT
. | TRBJ2-2 | TRBD2 | TRBV29-1 | 16 | CSVGRTSGGLTGELFF | TGCAGCGTTGGTAGGACTAGCGGTGGTTTAACCGGGGAGCTGTTTTTT
. | TRBJ2-5 | TRBD2 | TRBV3-1/TRBV3-2 | 16 | CASLKQASGVQETQYF | TGTGCCAGCTTAAAACAGGCTAGCGGGGTTCAAGAGACCCAGTACTTC
. | TRBJ2-7 | . | TRBV21-1 | 12 | CASPPMSGEQYF | TGTGCCAGCCCCCCCATGTCGGGCGAGCAGTACTTC
few | TRBJ1-5 | TRBD1 | TRBV9 | 14 | CASSKGTGNQPQHF | TGTGCCAGCAGTAAAGGGACAGGGAACCAGCCCCAGCATTTT
. | TRBJ1-1 | . | TRBV7-9 | 13 | CASSSGGNTEAFF | TGTGCCAGCAGTTCCGGGGGCAACACTGAAGCTTTCTTT
. | TRBJ2-2 | . | TRBV5-1 | 14 | CASSWDGYTGELFF | TGCGCCAGCAGCTGGGACGGATACACCGGGGAGCTGTTTTTT
. | TRBJ2-1 | TRBD1 | TRBV5-4 | 15 | CASSYTGTGFDEQFF | TGTGCCAGCAGCTATACCGGGACAGGGTTCGATGAGCAGTTCTTC
. | TRBJ2-1 | TRBD2 | TRBV12-5 | 17 | CASGLVRSSGSYNEQFF | TGTGCTAGTGGTTTGGTACGGTCTAGCGGGTCCTACAATGAGCAGTTCTTC
. | TRBJ1-5 | TRBD1 | TRBV27 | 14 | CASSQGTGSQPQHF | TGTGCCAGCAGTCAAGGGACAGGCAGTCAGCCCCAGCATTTT
. | TRBJ2-3 | . | TRBV6-5 | 15 | CASSFNSALTDTQYF | TGTGCCAGCAGTTTCAATTCCGCGTTGACAGATACGCAGTATTTT
. | TRBJ2-5 | . | TRBV2 | 11 | CASSYQETQYF | TGTGCCAGCAGCTACCAAGAGACCCAGTACTTC
. | TRBJ2-2 | TRBD1 | TRBV4-1 | 12 | CASSQDRGRLFF | TGCGCCAGCAGCCAAGACAGGGGGCGTCTGTTTTTT
few | TRBJ1-2 | TRBD1 | TRBV6-5 | 16 | CASSYYRDRGLYGYTF | TGTGCCAGCAGTTACTACAGAGACAGGGGGCTCTATGGCTACACCTTC
. | TRBJ2-2 | TRBD1 | TRBV7-3 | 15 | CASSSLGQGPGELFF | TGTGCCAGCAGCTCCCTAGGACAGGGGCCCGGGGAGCTGTTTTTT
. | TRBJ1-2 | . | TRBV7-3 | 16 | CASSLSARQDVGGYTF | TGTGCCAGCAGCCTCAGTGCTAGGCAGGATGTGGGTGGCTACACCTTC
. | TRBJ1-5 | TRBD1 | TRBV2 | 16 | CASSVVRGRRNQPQHF | TGTGCCAGCAGTGTGGTGAGGGGGCGCCGCAATCAGCCCCAGCATTTT
. | TRBJ2-2 | TRBD2 | TRBV5-1 | 16 | CASHKLAGTNTGELFF | TGCGCCAGCCACAAACTAGCGGGGACTAACACCGGGGAGCTGTTTTTT
. | TRBJ2-3 | TRBD2 | TRBV7-6 | 15 | CASSPRGAHTDTQYF | TGTGCCAGCAGCCCGCGGGGGGCCCACACAGATACGCAGTATTTT
. | TRBJ2-4 | . | TRBV7-2 | 14 | CASSPPASGGAQYF | TGTGCCAGCAGCCCTCCGGCGTCAGGCGGAGCACAGTACTTC
. | TRBJ1-6 | . | TRBV15 | 17 | CATSRWGRVEGNSPLHF | TGTGCCACCAGCAGATGGGGAAGGGTTGAGGGCAATTCACCCCTCCACTTT
. | TRBJ1-3 | . | TRBV9 | 15 | CASSVIGGSGNTIYF | TGTGCCAGCAGCGTGATAGGGGGAAGTGGAAACACCATATATTTT
. | TRBJ1-1 | . | TRBV9 | 13 | CASSVDTDPEAFF | TGTGCCAGCAGCGTAGATACAGACCCCGAAGCTTTCTTT
. | TRBJ2-1 | TRBD2 | TRBV9 | 16 | CASSVNRGGSYNEQFF | TGTGCCAGCAGCGTAAATCGGGGGGGCTCCTACAATGAGCAGTTCTTC
. | TRBJ2-7 | . | TRBV19 | 15 | CASSMEQGSSGEQYF | TGTGCCAGTAGTATGGAACAGGGTTCCTCGGGGGAGCAGTACTTC
. | TRBJ1-2 | TRBD1 | TRBV5-4 | 15 | CASSLVGRGDYGYTF | TGTGCCAGCAGCTTGGTAGGCAGGGGGGACTATGGCTACACCTTC
. | TRBJ2-7 | . | TRBV27 | 13 | CASSLYSGYEQYF | TGTGCCAGCAGTTTATATTCGGGGTACGAGCAGTACTTC
. | TRBJ1-2 | TRBD1 | TRBV2 | 12 | CASSWTGVGYTF | TGTGCCAGCAGCTGGACAGGGGTCGGCTACACCTTC
once | TRBJ1-2 | TRBD1 | TRBV10-3 | 12 | CATPGQGNGYTF | TGTGCCACCCCGGGACAGGGAAATGGCTACACCTTC
. | TRBJ1-2 | . | TRBV5-4 | 15 | CASSLSPETYYGYTF | TGTGCCAGCAGCTTGTCTCCGGAGACCTACTATGGCTACACCTTC
. | TRBJ1-1 | TRBD1 | TRBV25-1 | 15 | CASSEPRQGNTEAFF | TGTGCCAGCAGTGAACCCAGACAGGGGAACACTGAAGCTTTCTTT
. | TRBJ2-3 | TRBD2 | TRBV18 | 20 | CASSPNRRLAGATSTDTQYF | TGTGCCAGCTCACCCAACCGCAGACTAGCGGGGGCAACAAGCACAGATACGCAGTATTTT
. | TRBJ2-1 | . | TRBV2 | 15 | CASNSARSVLDEQFF | TGTGCCAGCAATTCGGCGAGGTCGGTGCTGGATGAGCAGTTCTTC
. | TRBJ2-3 | . | TRBV2 | 16 | CASSVGGSISTDTQYF | TGTGCCAGCAGTGTGGGGGGCTCCATTAGCACAGATACGCAGTATTTT
. | TRBJ1-2 | TRBD1 | TRBV29-1 | 16 | CSVAYAFGQGGRGYTF | TGCAGCGTCGCCTACGCATTTGGACAGGGAGGGAGAGGCTACACCTTC
. | TRBJ1-1 | . | TRBV9 | 17 | CASSVVIGVGADTEAFF | TGTGCCAGCAGCGTCGTTATTGGGGTTGGGGCTGACACTGAAGCTTTCTTT
. | TRBJ1-6 | . | TRBV9 | 15 | CASSEAALANSPLHF | TGTGCCAGCAGCGAGGCGGCCCTTGCTAATTCACCCCTCCACTTT
. | TRBJ2-2 | TRBD1 | TRBV5-3 | 21 | CARSPINRDRGDFTNTGELFF | TGTGCCAGAAGCCCTATAAACCGGGACAGGGGGGACTTCACGAACACCGGGGAGCTGTTTTTT
. | TRBJ1-6 | . | TRBV13 | 16 | CASSSSDTDYNSPLHF | TGTGCCAGCAGCTCGTCGGACACAGACTATAATTCACCCCTCCACTTT
. | TRBJ1-5 | . | TRBV5-4 | 13 | CASSLERDQPQHF | TGTGCCAGCAGCCTCGAGAGAGATCAGCCCCAGCATTTT
. | TRBJ1-6 | TRBD1 | TRBV7-3 | 13 | CASSDRQGSPLHF | TGTGCCAGCAGCGACAGACAGGGCTCACCCCTCCACTTT
once | TRBJ1-4 | . | TRBV3-1/TRBV3-2 | 12 | CASRGDWEKLFF | TGTGCCAGCCGTGGGGACTGGGAAAAACTGTTTTTT
few | TRBJ1-4 | TRBD1 | TRBV25-1 | 15 | CASSALQGTNEKLFF | TGTGCCAGCAGTGCTCTACAGGGGACTAATGAAAAACTGTTTTTT
few | TRBJ1-1 | . | TRBV5-6 | 13 | CASSLAAGTEAFF | TGTGCCAGCAGCTTAGCGGCTGGTACTGAAGCTTTCTTT
. | TRBJ1-2 | TRBD1 | TRBV9 | 15 | CASSAYSAGGYGYTF | TGTGCCAGCAGCGCATACAGCGCAGGGGGCTATGGCTACACCTTC
. | TRBJ1-6 | TRBD1 | TRBV5-1 | 14 | CASSFWDSNSPLHF | TGCGCCAGCAGCTTTTGGGACAGTAATTCACCCCTCCACTTT
. | TRBJ2-1 | . | TRBV20-1 | 13 | CSASGGYYNEQFF | TGCAGTGCTAGTGGCGGCTACTACAATGAGCAGTTCTTC
. | TRBJ1-6 | TRBD1 | TRBV27 | 17 | CASRPEGAAPMGSPLHF | TGTGCCAGCAGACCCGAGGGGGCAGCTCCAATGGGTTCACCCCTCCACTTT
. | TRBJ2-3 | TRBD1 | TRBV14 | 16 | CASSQSGTVNTDTQYF | TGTGCCAGCAGCCAGTCCGGGACAGTGAACACAGATACGCAGTATTTT
. | TRBJ1-5 | . | TRBV10-1 | 13 | CASGRAGNQPQHF | TGCGCCAGCGGCAGGGCGGGCAATCAGCCCCAGCATTTT
once | TRBJ2-7 | . | TRBV28 | 17 | CASSRTPARIESYEQYF | TGTGCCAGCAGCCGGACGCCCGCCAGAATAGAATCCTACGAGCAGTACTTC
. | TRBJ1-6 | . | TRBV12-3/TRBV12-4 | 13 | CASSSRSNSPLHF | TGTGCCAGCAGTTCCCGTTCCAATTCACCCCTCCACTTT
. | TRBJ2-7 | . | TRBV5-1 | 14 | CASSRLPGAYEQYF | TGCGCCAGCAGCCGATTGCCGGGGGCGTATGAGCAGTACTTC